The entry below gives a single TCR beta chain sequence along with its context. V was trimmed by 5 bases and J by 8 bases, leaving 15 bases between them. This CDR3 comprises 13 residues. Germline CDR1 reads SGHAT; CDR2 reads FQDESV (reference sequence). Clinical histories supplied by participants themselves formed the basis of cohort assignment. Some clones are missing from TCRdb's copy, which holds only in-frame ones; the method was immunoSEQ multiplex PCR. The table records 380,000 or so clones, roughly 90% of them present only once. The data originate from a study of blood T cell repertoires in COVID-19.

This sequence originates from a woman in her twenties or thirties with acute COVID-19. The chain employs TRBV11-1 and TRBJ1-1, with D possibly matching TRBD1 (6 bases). Sample: PBMCs or T cells enriched from blood (not recorded which). CDR3 DNA sequence: TGTGCCAGCAGCCCCTTCGGCGGGGGCGAAGCTTTCTTT. It yields the protein CASSPFGGGEAFF.